The next 22 T cell receptor beta chains were all read from a single sample in a study of T cell responses to AZD1222 COVID-19 vaccine. Here immunoSEQ multiplex PCR was the method, and the copy in TCRdb shows in-frame clones only, minus some. Of more than 20,000 clones in the sample, 80% to 90% are singletons; the top ten hold about 34%. This material consisted of peripheral blood, taken 28 days after the second AZD1222 dose. The receptors derive from an adult who received the AZD1222 COVID-19 vaccine.

The J gene is TRBJ2-7, the V gene TRBV30; the match to TRBD1 covers 7 bases. The CDR3 runs 11 residues. Germline CDR1 and CDR2: GTSNPN and SVGIG (reference sequence). V was pared by 5 bases and J by 6 bases, with 4 bases of the junction left unmatched. The CDR3 region has the DNA TGTGCCTGGGACAGGGCAAGCGAGCAGTACTTC. This gives the protein CAWDRASEQYF.

The rearrangement joins TRBV4-1 to TRBJ2-1; D is ambiguous. CDR3 size: 15 residues. V dropped 0 bases and J dropped 4 bases, with 10 bases sitting between them. CDR1 MGHRA and CDR2 YSYEKL come from the germline V gene. The CDR3 spells CASSQEIPVYNEQFF. As DNA, the CDR3 is TGCGCCAGCAGCCAAGAGATTCCAGTGTACAATGAGCAGTTCTTC.

The V and J genes are TRBV9 and TRBJ2-6; no clear D. V was pared by 2 bases and J by 0 bases, with 6 bases between. The V gene's germline CDR1 is SGDLS and CDR2 YYNGEE. The CDR3 runs 15 residues. CDR3 amino acids: CASSVRPSGANVLTF. The CDR3, as DNA: TGTGCCAGCAGCGTGAGGCCCTCTGGGGCCAACGTCCTGACTTTC.

The rearrangement uses TRBV9 and TRBJ2-3; 9 bases align to TRBD2. J gave up 4 bases and V 4 bases, and 7 bases lay outside the gene matches. The CDR3 is made up of 15 amino acids. CDR1 and CDR2 from the germline V gene are SGDLS and YYNGEE. CDR3: CASSPLTSGSDTQYF. The DNA of the CDR3 is TGTGCCAGCAGCCCTCTGACTAGCGGCTCAGATACGCAGTATTTT. The variable domain in full, completed from reference TRBV9 and TRBJ2-3, reads DSGVTQTPKHLITATGQRVTLRCSPRSGDLSVYWYQQSLDQGLQFLIQYYNGEERAKGNILERFSAQQFPDLHSELNLSSLELGDSALYFCASSPLTSGSDTQYFGPGTRLTVL.

The V and J genes are TRBV12-3 or TRBV12-4 and TRBJ1-2, with TRBD1 identical over 9 bases. V shed 5 bases, J shed 4 bases, and the junction held 2 bases outside the gene matches. The CDR3 has 13 residues. The DNA of the CDR3 is TGTGCCAGCAGTACGGACAGGGGCTATGGCTACACCTTC. This codes for CASSTDRGYGYTF.

This rearrangement joins TRBV24-1 to TRBJ2-1; tentative D call: TRBD2 (5 bases). The CDR3 totals 15 residues. Trimming took off 9 bases at V and 7 bases at J, with 21 bases between the two ends. Germline values: CDR1 KGHDR, CDR2 SFDVKD. The CDR3 bases are TGTGCCACCGCAGACGGGTCTGCCGGGAAGAATGAGCAGTTCTTC. Amino acids: CATADGSAGKNEQFF.

The genes are TRBV28 and TRBJ1-5, with D unclear. The CDR3 loop spans 16 amino acids. V lost 6 bases, J lost 0 bases, and 15 bases lay in between. Germline V gene data show CDR1 as MDHEN and CDR2 as SYDVKM. CDR3 sequence (DNA): TGTGCCAGCAGCTCCCGACGGAGTGGTAGCAATCAGCCCCAGCATTTT. This translates into CASSSRRSGSNQPQHF.

The rearrangement uses TRBV5-1 and TRBJ2-7, with D possibly matching TRBD1 (6 bases). The CDR3 spans 15 residues. V lost 1 base, J lost 5 bases, and 16 bases lay in between. The germline V gene has CDR1 SGHRS and CDR2 YFSETQ. CDR3 DNA sequence: TGCGCCAGCAGCTTGTGGGGACAAGGGGCTAACGAGCAGTACTTC. This encodes CASSLWGQGANEQYF. Full variable domain (missing parts from reference TRBV5-1 and TRBJ2-7): KAGVTQTPRYLIKTRGQQVTLSCSPISGHRSVSWYQQTPGQGLQFLFEYFSETQRNKGNFPGRFSGRQFSNSRSEMNVSTLELGDSALYLCASSLWGQGANEQYFGPGTRLTVT.

The rearrangement uses TRBV7-2 and TRBJ2-4, with 9 bases fitting TRBD1. This CDR3 is built from 14 residues. V was pared by 6 bases and J by 6 bases, with 6 bases of the junction left unmatched. In germline, CDR1 is SGHTA, CDR2 FQGNSA. The DNA for the CDR3 is TGTGCCAGCAGGAGAGGGACAGGGAGAAACATTCAGTACTTC. It is translated as CASRRGTGRNIQYF. The whole variable domain, filled in from reference TRBV7-2 and TRBJ2-4, reads GAGVSQSPSNKVTEKGKDVELRCDPISGHTALYWYRQSLGQGLEFLIYFQGNSAPDKSGLPSDRFSAERTGGSVSTLTIQRTQQEDSAVYLCASRRGTGRNIQYFGAGTRLSVL.

V usage is TRBV24-1 and J usage is TRBJ1-2; 9 nucleotides line up with TRBD1. Trimming cost V 4 bases and J 8 bases; bases outside gene matches: 10. Germline loops: CDR1 KGHDR, CDR2 SFDVKD. The CDR3 length is 15 residues. The CDR3 reads CATSETGTGRGGYTF. In DNA form, the CDR3 reads TGTGCCACCAGTGAAACCGGGACAGGGCGAGGCGGCTACACCTTC.

The rearrangement links TRBV19 to TRBJ1-4; 8 nucleotides align to TRBD1. Germline values: CDR1 LNHDA, CDR2 SQIVND (reference sequence). V trimming: 7 bases; J trimming: 4 bases; junction bases outside the gene matches: 5. The CDR3 loop spans 14 amino acids. CDR3 nucleotides: TGTGCCAGTACCTTGACAGGGGTTAATGAAAAACTGTTTTTT. Protein: CASTLTGVNEKLFF. Complete variable domain (other parts from reference TRBV19 and TRBJ1-4): DGGITQSPKYLFRKEGQNVTLSCEQNLNHDAMYWYRQDPGQGLRLIYYSQIVNDFQKGDIAEGYSVSREKKESFPLTVTSAQKNPTAFYLCASTLTGVNEKLFFGSGTQLSVL.

The chain joins TRBV7-3 to TRBJ2-3; D could derive from TRBD1 or TRBD2 (5 bases each). The germline V gene encodes CDR1 SGHTA and CDR2 FQGTGA. V was clipped by 3 bases and J by 5 bases, with 15 bases between them. The CDR3 is made up of 15 amino acids. CDR3 sequence: CASSFQMGPGDTQYF. The DNA for the CDR3 is TGTGCCAGCAGCTTCCAAATGGGACCCGGAGATACGCAGTATTTT.

The V call is TRBV4-1, the J call TRBJ2-2, with 9 positions matching TRBD1. V lost 7 bases, J lost 0 bases, and 6 bases stayed unmatched. There are 16 residues in the CDR3. CDR1 and CDR2 from the germline V gene are MGHRA and YSYEKL. The CDR3 is CASTTGTGPNTGELFF. As DNA, the CDR3 is TGCGCCAGCACCACAGGGACAGGGCCGAACACCGGGGAGCTGTTTTTT.

This chain links TRBV9 with TRBJ1-4; possible D gene TRBD1, 6 bases. Germline V gene lookup returns CDR1 SGDLS and CDR2 YYNGEE. This CDR3 spans 14 amino acids. Trimming took off 1 base at V and 7 bases at J, with 11 bases between the two ends. Here the CDR3 DNA reads TGTGCCAGCAGCGTAACAGGGTCAAGTGAAAAACTGTTTTTT. Translation: CASSVTGSSEKLFF.

The chain uses TRBV7-3 and TRBJ2-2; no firm D call. Germline V gives CDR1 SGHTA, CDR2 FQGTGA. This CDR3 has 15 amino acids. Trimming left V 1 base short and J 4 bases short, with 10 bases between. The CDR3 sequence is CASSLSRAPTGELFF. The CDR3 DNA reads as TGTGCCAGCAGCTTAAGTCGAGCTCCCACCGGGGAGCTGTTTTTT.

This clone was seen only a few times. A junction end diverges from the germline sequence, so it may reflect a read error. This chain uses TRBV7-7 with TRBJ2-2, with TRBD2 matching 7 bases. There are 16 residues in the CDR3. CDR1 and CDR2 from the germline V gene are SSHAT and FNYEAQ (reference sequence). The DNA of the CDR3 is TGTGCTAGCAGCCCCGTCGGGGGGAGGAGCACCGGGGAGCTGTTTTTT. Translating gives CASSPVGGRSTGELFF.

CDR3 sequence (DNA): TGTGCCTGGAGCCGACAGGGGAACACTGAAGCTTTCTTT. It is translated as CAWSRQGNTEAFF. The gene calls are TRBV30 and TRBJ1-1; the match to TRBD1 covers 7 bases. V trimming: 3 bases; J trimming: 1 base; junction bases outside the gene matches: 2. Germline CDR1 and CDR2: GTSNPN and SVGIG (reference sequence). This CDR3 has 13 amino acids.

The genes are TRBV2 and TRBJ2-3; 13 bases match TRBD2. This CDR3 has 15 amino acids. V lost 6 bases, J lost 2 bases, and 2 bases stayed unmatched. Germline V lookup: CDR1 SNHLY, CDR2 FYNNEI. The CDR3 is CASRGLAGFTDTQYF. CDR3 DNA sequence: TGTGCCAGCAGGGGACTAGCGGGATTCACAGATACGCAGTATTTT.

In regard to this clone: Compared with germline, one end of the junction differs, possibly owing to a read error. CDR3: CASSPGTGSSNEQFF. DNA of the CDR3: TGTGCCAGCAGCCCCGGGACAGGGTCCTCCAATGAGCAGTTCTTC. The chain employs TRBV11-3 and TRBJ2-1, with 9 positions matching TRBD1. Germline CDR1 and CDR2: SGHNT and YENEEA. The CDR3 has 15 residues.

The gene calls are TRBV18 and TRBJ1-3, with D perhaps TRBD1 (5 bases). The V end was cut by 4 bases, the J end by 0 bases, with 16 bases between. The CDR3 sequence is 17 residues long. Germline CDR1 and CDR2: KGHSH and LQKENI. CDR3 sequence: CASSHSGTESSGNTIYF. CDR3 bases: TGTGCCAGCTCACACTCCGGGACCGAGAGCTCTGGAAACACCATATATTTT.

V is TRBV11-3 and J is TRBJ2-1, with a tentative D call TRBD1 (6 bases). Per the germline V gene, CDR1 is SGHNT and CDR2 is YENEEA. The V end was cut by 4 bases, the J end by 8 bases, with 9 bases between. The CDR3 is made up of 12 amino acids. The CDR3 sequence: CASSSTGYEQFF. CDR3 sequence (DNA): TGTGCCAGCAGCTCCACAGGGTATGAGCAGTTCTTC.

V is TRBV10-1 and J is TRBJ2-1; TRBD2 might be the D (6 bases). The germline V and J ends were trimmed by 4 bases and 5 bases, with 12 bases remaining between them. The V gene's germline CDR1 is WNHNN and CDR2 SYGVQD (reference sequence). The CDR3 totals 14 residues. Written as DNA, the CDR3 is TGCGCCAGCAGTGTCGGGGGTCTCCACAATGAGCAGTTCTTC. Translated: CASSVGGLHNEQFF.